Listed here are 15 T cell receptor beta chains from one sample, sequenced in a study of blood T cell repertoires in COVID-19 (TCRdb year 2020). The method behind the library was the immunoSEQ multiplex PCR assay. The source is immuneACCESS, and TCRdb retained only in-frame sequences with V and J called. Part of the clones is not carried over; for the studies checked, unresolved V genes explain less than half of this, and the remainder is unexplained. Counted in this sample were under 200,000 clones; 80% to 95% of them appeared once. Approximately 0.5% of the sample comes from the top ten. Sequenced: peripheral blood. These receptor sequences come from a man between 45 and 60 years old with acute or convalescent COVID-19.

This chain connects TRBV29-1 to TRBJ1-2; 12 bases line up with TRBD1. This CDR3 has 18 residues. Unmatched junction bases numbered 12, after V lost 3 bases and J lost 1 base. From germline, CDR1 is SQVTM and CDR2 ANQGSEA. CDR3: CSVEGTGGVAIGNYGYTF. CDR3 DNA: TGCAGCGTTGAGGGGACAGGGGGCGTCGCGATAGGTAACTATGGCTACACCTTC. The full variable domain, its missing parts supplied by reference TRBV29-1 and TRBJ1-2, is SAVISQKPSRDICQRGTSLTIQCQVDSQVTMMFWYRQQPGQSLTLIATANQGSEATYESGFVIDKFPISRPNLTFSTLTVSNMSPEDSSIYLCSVEGTGGVAIGNYGYTFGSGTRLTVV.

The CDR3 sequence is CASSSDRGREAFF. CDR3 in DNA: TGTGCCAGCAGCTCGGACAGGGGACGTGAAGCTTTCTTT. The chain uses TRBV2 and TRBJ1-1; 9 bases align to TRBD1. Unmatched junction bases numbered 6, after V lost 6 bases and J lost 7 bases. Germline V gives CDR1 SNHLY, CDR2 FYNNEI. CDR3 length equals 13 residues.

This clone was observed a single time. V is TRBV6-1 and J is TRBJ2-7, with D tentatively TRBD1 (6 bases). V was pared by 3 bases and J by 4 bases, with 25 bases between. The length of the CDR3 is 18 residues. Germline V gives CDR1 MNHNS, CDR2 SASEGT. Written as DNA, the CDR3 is TGTGCCAGCAGTGATCCAGGAAAGGGGACAAGAAGCACTTACGAGCAGTACTTC. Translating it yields CASSDPGKGTRSTYEQYF.

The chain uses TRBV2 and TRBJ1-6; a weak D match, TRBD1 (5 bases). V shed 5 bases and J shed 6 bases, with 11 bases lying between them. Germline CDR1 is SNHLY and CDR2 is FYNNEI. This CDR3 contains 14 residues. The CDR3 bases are TGTGCCAGCAGTACCGACAGACTTAATTCACCCCTCCACTTT. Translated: CASSTDRLNSPLHF.

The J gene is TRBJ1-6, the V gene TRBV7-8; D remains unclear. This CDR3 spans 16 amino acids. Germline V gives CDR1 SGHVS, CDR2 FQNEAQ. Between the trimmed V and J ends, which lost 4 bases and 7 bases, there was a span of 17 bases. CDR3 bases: TGTGCCAGCAGCTCAGCCCACGCGGCCCTCAATTCACCCCTCCACTTT. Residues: CASSSAHAALNSPLHF.

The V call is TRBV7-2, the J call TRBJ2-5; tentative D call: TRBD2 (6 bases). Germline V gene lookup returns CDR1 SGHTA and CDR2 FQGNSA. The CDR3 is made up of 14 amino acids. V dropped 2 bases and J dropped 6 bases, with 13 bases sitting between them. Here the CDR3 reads CASSLQSSVQTQYF. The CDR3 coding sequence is TGTGCCAGCAGCTTACAGTCTAGCGTTCAGACCCAGTACTTC.

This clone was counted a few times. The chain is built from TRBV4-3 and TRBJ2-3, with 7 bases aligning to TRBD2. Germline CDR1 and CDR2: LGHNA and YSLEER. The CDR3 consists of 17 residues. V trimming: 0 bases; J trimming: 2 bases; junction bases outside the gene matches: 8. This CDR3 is CASSQDRAGGTTDTQYF. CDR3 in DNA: TGCGCCAGCAGCCAAGATCGCGCCGGGGGGACCACAGATACGCAGTATTTT.

The CDR3 bases are TGTGCCACCCAGAGCACAGATACGCAGTATTTT. It encodes CATQSTDTQYF. The chain employs TRBV10-3 and TRBJ2-3; D uncertain. Trimming cost V 10 bases and J 0 bases, with 5 bases left between them. Germline V lookup: CDR1 ENHRY, CDR2 SYGVKD. The CDR3 is 11 amino acids.

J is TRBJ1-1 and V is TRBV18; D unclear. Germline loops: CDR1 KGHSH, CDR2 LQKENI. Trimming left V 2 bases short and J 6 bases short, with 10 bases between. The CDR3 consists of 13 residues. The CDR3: CASSPNREAEAFF. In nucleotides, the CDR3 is TGTGCCAGCTCACCAAATAGGGAGGCTGAAGCTTTCTTT.

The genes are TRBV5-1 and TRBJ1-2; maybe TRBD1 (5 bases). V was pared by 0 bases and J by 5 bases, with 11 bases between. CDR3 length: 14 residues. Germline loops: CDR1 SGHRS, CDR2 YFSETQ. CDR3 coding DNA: TGCGCCAGCAGCTTGGACCAGGGTTTTTATGGCTACACCTTC. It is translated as CASSLDQGFYGYTF.

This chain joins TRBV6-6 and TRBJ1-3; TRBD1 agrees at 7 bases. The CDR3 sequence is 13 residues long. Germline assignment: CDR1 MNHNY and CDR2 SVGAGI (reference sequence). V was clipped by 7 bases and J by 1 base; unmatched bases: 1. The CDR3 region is CASTGGSGNTIYF. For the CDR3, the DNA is TGTGCCAGCACAGGGGGGTCTGGAAACACCATATATTTT.

The CDR3 sequence is CASSLVGSSYNEQFF. The CDR3 bases are TGTGCCAGCAGTTTAGTGGGCAGCTCCTACAATGAGCAGTTCTTC. V gene TRBV27 combines with J gene TRBJ2-1, with D unresolved. CDR3 length: 15 amino acids. Germline V gives CDR1 MNHEY, CDR2 SMNVEV (reference sequence). V lost 2 bases and J 0 bases, leaving 8 bases between the germline ends.

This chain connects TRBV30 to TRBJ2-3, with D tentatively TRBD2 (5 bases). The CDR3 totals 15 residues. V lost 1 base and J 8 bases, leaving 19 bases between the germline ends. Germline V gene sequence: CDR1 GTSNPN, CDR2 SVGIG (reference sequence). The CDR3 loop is CAWSARGLAPITQYF. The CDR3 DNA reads TGTGCCTGGAGTGCCAGAGGACTGGCCCCTATTACGCAGTATTTT.

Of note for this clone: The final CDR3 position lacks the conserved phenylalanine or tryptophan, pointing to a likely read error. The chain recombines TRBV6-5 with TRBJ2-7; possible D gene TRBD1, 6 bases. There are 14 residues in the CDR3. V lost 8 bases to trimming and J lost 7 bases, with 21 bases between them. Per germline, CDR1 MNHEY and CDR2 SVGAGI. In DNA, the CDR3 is TGTGCCAGCCAAGACAGGAGATTTTATCCTGAGCAGTACTCC. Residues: CASQDRRFYPEQYS.

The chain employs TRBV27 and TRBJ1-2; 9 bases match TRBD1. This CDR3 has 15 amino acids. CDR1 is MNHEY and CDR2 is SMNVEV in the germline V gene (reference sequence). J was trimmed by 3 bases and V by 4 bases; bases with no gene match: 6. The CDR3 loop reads CASSSLGQGDYGYTF. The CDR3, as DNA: TGTGCCAGCAGTTCCTTGGGACAGGGTGACTATGGCTACACCTTC.